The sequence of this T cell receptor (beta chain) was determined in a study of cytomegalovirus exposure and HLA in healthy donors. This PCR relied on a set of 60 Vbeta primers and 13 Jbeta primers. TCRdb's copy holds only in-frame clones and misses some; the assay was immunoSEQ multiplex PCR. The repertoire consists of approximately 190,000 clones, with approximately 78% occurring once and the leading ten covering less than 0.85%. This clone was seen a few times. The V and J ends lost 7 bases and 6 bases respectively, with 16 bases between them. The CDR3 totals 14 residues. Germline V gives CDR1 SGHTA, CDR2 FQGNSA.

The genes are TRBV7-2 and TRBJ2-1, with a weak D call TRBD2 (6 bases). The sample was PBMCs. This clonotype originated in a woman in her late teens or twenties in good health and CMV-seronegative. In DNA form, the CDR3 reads TGTGCCAGCACCCGGGGGTCAGCGAGCAATGAGCAGTTCTTC. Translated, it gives CASTRGSASNEQFF.